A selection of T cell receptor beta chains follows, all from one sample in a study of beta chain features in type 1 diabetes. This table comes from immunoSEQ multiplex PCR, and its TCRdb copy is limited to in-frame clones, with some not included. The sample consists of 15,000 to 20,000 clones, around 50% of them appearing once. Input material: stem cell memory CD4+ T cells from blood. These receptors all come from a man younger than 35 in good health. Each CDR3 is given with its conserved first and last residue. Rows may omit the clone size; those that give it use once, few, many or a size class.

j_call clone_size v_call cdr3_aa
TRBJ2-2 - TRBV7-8 CASSLNSNRGTGELFF
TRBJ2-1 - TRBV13 CASSLGLIIYRSYNEQFF
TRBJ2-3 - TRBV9 CASSVGLGSTDTQYF
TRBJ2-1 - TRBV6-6 CASFTGTSGVGKQFF
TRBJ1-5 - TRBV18 CASSPTSGYSNQPQHF
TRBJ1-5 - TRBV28 CASSRQGSNQPQHF
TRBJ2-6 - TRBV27 CASSLQAQISGANVLTF
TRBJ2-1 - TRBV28 CASSSGYRDHEQFF
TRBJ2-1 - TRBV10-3 CAITGQGNNEQFF
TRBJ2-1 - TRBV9 CASSVVGQGLDEQFF
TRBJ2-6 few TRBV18 CASSPILGAGANVLTF
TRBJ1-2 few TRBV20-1 CSVEGSYGYTF
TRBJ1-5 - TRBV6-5 CASSKSTANQPQHF
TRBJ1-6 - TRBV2 CASRDDFRVPLHF
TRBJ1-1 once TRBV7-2 CASSLDNRGLLAFF
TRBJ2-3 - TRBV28 CASTGHISTDTQYF
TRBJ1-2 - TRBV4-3 CASSQVTGGIYGYTF
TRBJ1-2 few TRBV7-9 CASSPGQGRDYGYTF